The T cell receptor (beta chain) under discussion was sequenced for a study of OX40 agonist ivuxolimab in advanced cancers. Findings and limits, study-wide: Some patients who did not respond also had low normalized T-cell clonal expansion.

Systemic immunosuppression or a history of autoimmune disease excluded patients. Libraries were prepared by immunoSEQ multiplex PCR; TCRdb keeps only in-frame clonotypes and omits some of them. The sample consists of about 46,000 clones, 90% to 95% of them appearing once. The germline V and J ends were trimmed by 5 bases and 12 bases, with 14 bases remaining between them. The CDR3 length is 12 residues. CDR1 and CDR2 (germline): MNHEY, SMNVEV (reference sequence). This clone appeared once. Its antigen is undetermined. The chain employs TRBV27 and TRBJ2-1; D ambiguous. Source: CD4+ or CD8+ T cells sorted from blood, taken in a trial of the OX40 agonist ivuxolimab. This clonotype originated in an adult with an advanced solid tumor such as melanoma, head and neck, liver or kidney cancer. CDR3 protein: CASSPAETSQFF. CDR3 DNA: TGTGCCAGCAGTCCGGCAGAAACGTCGCAGTTCTTC.